This T cell receptor beta chain was observed in a study of shared clonotypes between healthy human individuals. This clone was observed a few times. The antigen remains undetermined. Overall study findings and caveats: The naive CD4 repertoires of a handful of donors were compared, and approximately 5% of clonotypes were shared. Only blood was sampled, and tissue TCR repertoires likely differ from blood ones. A generally larger estimated richness was seen in naive subsets than in memory subsets.

Methods used by the authors: ImmunoSEQ output held junction-only sequences without quality scores, so filtering differed. Libraries were prepared by immunoSEQ multiplex PCR; TCRdb keeps only in-frame clonotypes and omits some of them. That table furnishes V, J and clone size, whereas the DNA furnished D and trimming. The table shows roughly 640,000 clones, with less than 85% occurring only once. The source material was memory CD4+ T cells sorted from blood. Subset of the sample: CD45RA-negative fraction. This TCR was sampled from a woman in her 30s in good health.

CDR3 DNA sequence: TGTGCCAGCAGCTTGCGTGGCGGGCAGCGCTCGGAGACCCAGTACTTC. Its translation is CASSLRGGQRSETQYF. The chain uses TRBV5-4 and TRBJ2-5; tentative D call: TRBD2 (5 bases). Trimming stripped 1 base from V and 5 bases from J, with 18 bases between. Germline-derived CDR1 and CDR2 are SGHNT and YYREEE (reference sequence). This CDR3 has 16 residues.